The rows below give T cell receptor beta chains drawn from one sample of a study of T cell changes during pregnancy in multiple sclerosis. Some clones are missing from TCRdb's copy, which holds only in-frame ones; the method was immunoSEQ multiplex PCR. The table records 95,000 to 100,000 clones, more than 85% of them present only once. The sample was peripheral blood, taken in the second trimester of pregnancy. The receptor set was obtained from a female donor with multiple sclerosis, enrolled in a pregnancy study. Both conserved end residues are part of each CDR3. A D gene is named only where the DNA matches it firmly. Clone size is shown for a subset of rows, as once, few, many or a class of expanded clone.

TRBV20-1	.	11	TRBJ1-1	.	CSAVWTVEAFF	TGCAGTGCTGTGTGGACAGTTGAAGCTTTCTTT
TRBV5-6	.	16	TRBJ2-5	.	CASSLVDGVFRETQYF	TGTGCCAGCAGCTTGGTAGATGGAGTGTTCCGAGAGACCCAGTACTTC
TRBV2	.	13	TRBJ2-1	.	CASSAGSYNEQFF	TGTGCCAGCAGTGCGGGATCCTACAATGAGCAGTTCTTC
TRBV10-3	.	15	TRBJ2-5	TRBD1	CAISESTGSRETQYF	TGTGCCATCAGTGAGTCGACAGGGTCCAGAGAGACCCAGTACTTC
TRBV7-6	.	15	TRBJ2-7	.	CASSRSGTVSYEQYF	TGTGCCAGCAGCCGAAGCGGTACAGTATCCTACGAGCAGTACTTC
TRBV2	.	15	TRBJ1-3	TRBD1	CASREDRGRGNTIYF	TGTGCCAGCAGGGAAGACAGGGGACGTGGAAACACCATATATTTT
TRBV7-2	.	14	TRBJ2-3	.	CASSFDGSAATQYF	TGTGCCAGCAGCTTTGACGGCTCGGCGGCTACGCAGTATTTT
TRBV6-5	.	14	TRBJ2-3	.	CASSLDRSTDTQYF	TGTGCCAGCAGTTTGGACAGAAGCACAGATACGCAGTATTTT
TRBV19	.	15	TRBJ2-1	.	CASSGRRGGDNEQFF	TGTGCCAGTAGCGGGCGAAGGGGGGGAGACAATGAGCAGTTCTTC
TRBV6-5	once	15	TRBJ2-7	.	CASSYDYRESGEQYF	TGTGCCAGCAGTTACGACTACAGGGAATCGGGGGAGCAGTACTTC
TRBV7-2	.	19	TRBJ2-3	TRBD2	CASSLGLAGGRGLADTQYF	TGTGCCAGCAGCTTAGGTTTAGCGGGAGGGAGGGGATTAGCAGATACGCAGTATTTT
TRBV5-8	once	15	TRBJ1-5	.	CASSLGHQNRQPQHF	TGTGCCAGCAGCTTGGGACACCAGAATCGTCAGCCCCAGCATTTT
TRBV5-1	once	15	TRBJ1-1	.	CASSSQGQGGTEAFF	TGCGCCAGCAGCTCACAGGGTCAAGGAGGCACTGAAGCTTTCTTT
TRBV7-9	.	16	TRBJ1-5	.	CASSLNRVGGNQPQHF	TGTGCCAGCAGTCTAAACAGGGTAGGAGGCAATCAGCCCCAGCATTTT
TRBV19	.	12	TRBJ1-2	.	CASRVPGYGYTF	TGTGCCAGTCGCGTCCCGGGATATGGCTACACCTTC